A selection of T cell receptor beta chains follows, all from one sample in a study of blood T cell repertoires in COVID-19. The table came from immunoSEQ multiplex PCR; TCRdb's copy has only in-frame clones and leaves some out. The sample lists fewer than 50,000 clones, 87% occurring once. The source material was peripheral blood. Source of these receptors: a man aged 55 to 70 with COVID-19, enrolled during active disease. The CDR3 runs from the conserved cysteine through the conserved F or W. The order of the fields is CDR3 protein, clone size, V gene, D gene, J gene. The D gene is left open where the match is weak. Not every row has a clone size; where given, it reads once, few, many or a size class.

CDR3 protein: CASSLGTASNTGELFF; clone size: -; V gene: TRBV27; D gene: -; J gene: TRBJ2-2
CDR3 protein: CASSFPEGNTEAFF; clone size: -; V gene: TRBV5-1; D gene: -; J gene: TRBJ1-1
CDR3 protein: CSARVEGKLFF; clone size: -; V gene: TRBV20-1; D gene: -; J gene: TRBJ1-4
CDR3 protein: CASSQDGALNSPLHF; clone size: -; V gene: TRBV3-1/TRBV3-2; D gene: -; J gene: TRBJ1-6
CDR3 protein: CASIKFPSGSNDTQYF; clone size: once; V gene: TRBV5-4; D gene: TRBD2; J gene: TRBJ2-3
CDR3 protein: CASSLITGLQNQPQHF; clone size: -; V gene: TRBV7-2; D gene: -; J gene: TRBJ1-5
CDR3 protein: CAWKGDYGGYTF; clone size: -; V gene: TRBV30; D gene: -; J gene: TRBJ1-2
CDR3 protein: CASSIGVADTQYF; clone size: -; V gene: TRBV19; D gene: -; J gene: TRBJ2-3
CDR3 protein: CASKFLRDSDNNEQFF; clone size: -; V gene: TRBV27; D gene: TRBD1; J gene: TRBJ2-1
CDR3 protein: CASSQRTGLGTEAFF; clone size: -; V gene: TRBV14; D gene: TRBD1; J gene: TRBJ1-1
CDR3 protein: CSASPRGDRLYNEQFF; clone size: medium-sized; V gene: TRBV20-1; D gene: TRBD1; J gene: TRBJ2-1
CDR3 protein: CASKSGQGAGNQPQHF; clone size: few; V gene: TRBV19; D gene: TRBD1; J gene: TRBJ1-5
CDR3 protein: CASSFSGNSYNEQFF; clone size: -; V gene: TRBV19; D gene: TRBD2; J gene: TRBJ2-1
CDR3 protein: CASSAVFSGITSYEQYF; clone size: -; V gene: TRBV7-2; D gene: TRBD2; J gene: TRBJ2-7
CDR3 protein: CASIRGQMTEAFF; clone size: -; V gene: TRBV2; D gene: TRBD1; J gene: TRBJ1-1
CDR3 protein: CASSLIAGDYEQYF; clone size: few; V gene: TRBV3-1/TRBV3-2; D gene: TRBD2; J gene: TRBJ2-7
CDR3 protein: CATLGQPNTEAFF; clone size: -; V gene: TRBV4-3; D gene: -; J gene: TRBJ1-1
CDR3 protein: CASSLTGATDTQYF; clone size: -; V gene: TRBV6-6; D gene: TRBD1; J gene: TRBJ2-3
CDR3 protein: CASSDGIGGGGNTIYF; clone size: -; V gene: TRBV10-1; D gene: -; J gene: TRBJ1-3
CDR3 protein: CATQLLEAGGPYEQYF; clone size: -; V gene: TRBV28; D gene: TRBD2; J gene: TRBJ2-7
CDR3 protein: CASSGGRTGSYEETQYF; clone size: -; V gene: TRBV19; D gene: TRBD2; J gene: TRBJ2-5
CDR3 protein: CASSLTGGGSPLHF; clone size: -; V gene: TRBV7-9; D gene: -; J gene: TRBJ1-6
CDR3 protein: CASSLALTVGYTF; clone size: -; V gene: TRBV12-3/TRBV12-4; D gene: -; J gene: TRBJ1-2
CDR3 protein: CASSQDREQYF; clone size: once; V gene: TRBV4-2; D gene: -; J gene: TRBJ2-7
CDR3 protein: CATSDPTSANEQFF; clone size: -; V gene: TRBV24-1; D gene: TRBD2; J gene: TRBJ2-1
CDR3 protein: CAISDFGIMNTEAFF; clone size: -; V gene: TRBV10-3; D gene: -; J gene: TRBJ1-1
CDR3 protein: CASTPGGLNQETQYF; clone size: -; V gene: TRBV28; D gene: TRBD2; J gene: TRBJ2-5
CDR3 protein: CASSQEQGSQPQHF; clone size: -; V gene: TRBV3-1/TRBV3-2; D gene: -; J gene: TRBJ1-5
CDR3 protein: CASSLGGTGVNTEAFF; clone size: -; V gene: TRBV11-3; D gene: TRBD1; J gene: TRBJ1-1
CDR3 protein: CASFPSGSSYEQYF; clone size: -; V gene: TRBV18; D gene: TRBD2; J gene: TRBJ2-7
CDR3 protein: CASSQRQGTRETQYF; clone size: -; V gene: TRBV6-2/TRBV6-3; D gene: TRBD1; J gene: TRBJ2-5
CDR3 protein: CASSVERASYEQYF; clone size: -; V gene: TRBV10-2; D gene: -; J gene: TRBJ2-7
CDR3 protein: CASSAWDRGDLDTQYF; clone size: -; V gene: TRBV9; D gene: TRBD1; J gene: TRBJ2-3
CDR3 protein: CASSTYAVNSYEQYF; clone size: -; V gene: TRBV3-1/TRBV3-2; D gene: -; J gene: TRBJ2-7
CDR3 protein: CASSAPTIFATGELFF; clone size: -; V gene: TRBV6-1; D gene: -; J gene: TRBJ2-2
CDR3 protein: CASSSPRTMVGGNQPQHF; clone size: -; V gene: TRBV28; D gene: -; J gene: TRBJ1-5
CDR3 protein: CASSPTGGLYEQYF; clone size: -; V gene: TRBV9; D gene: TRBD1; J gene: TRBJ2-7
CDR3 protein: CASSHSSYDEQFF; clone size: -; V gene: TRBV4-3; D gene: -; J gene: TRBJ2-1
CDR3 protein: CRTRTDTQYF; clone size: -; V gene: TRBV20-1; D gene: -; J gene: TRBJ2-3
CDR3 protein: CASSPPGETQYF; clone size: -; V gene: TRBV5-1; D gene: -; J gene: TRBJ2-5
CDR3 protein: CASSQDSGQGNYEQYF; clone size: few; V gene: TRBV4-2; D gene: -; J gene: TRBJ2-7
CDR3 protein: CASSQGLAGGNEQFF; clone size: -; V gene: TRBV5-4; D gene: TRBD2; J gene: TRBJ2-1